These 25 T cell receptor beta chains share one sample of origin, sequenced in a study of monozygotic twins with inflammatory bowel disease. TCRdb reprocessed the 5' RACE reads and reports one entry per CDR3 protein, with no DNA. Here the sample table reports around 450,000 distinct CDR3 sequences. Material: blood. These receptors were taken from a human donor with ulcerative colitis or Crohn's disease, or a healthy co-twin of an affected twin (not recorded which).

This chain connects TRBV25-1 to TRBJ1-2; the D gene TCRdb calls, TRBD1, cannot be checked with no DNA. The CDR3 is made up of 15 amino acids. Per the germline V gene, CDR1 is MGHDK and CDR2 is SYGVNS. The CDR3 protein is CASSEGGTASYGYTF.

Here the CDR3 reads CASTSPGDNEQFF. The genes are TRBV28 and TRBJ2-1. The CDR3 contains 13 residues. Germline V gives CDR1 MDHEN, CDR2 SYDVKM.

CDR3 in amino acids: CASSVEAQETQYF. This sequence joins TRBV2 and TRBJ2-5. CDR3 size: 13 residues. The germline V gene encodes CDR1 SNHLY and CDR2 FYNNEI.

This chain joins TRBV30 and TRBJ1-5. Germline CDR1 GTSNPN, CDR2 SVGIG (reference sequence). The CDR3 is 15 amino acids. The CDR3 reads CAWSVGSRLDQPQHF.

V gene TRBV21-1 combines with J gene TRBJ2-5; TCRdb selects TRBD2, and the lack of DNA leaves this call unchecked. TRBV21-1 is flagged as a pseudogene. The CDR3 extends over 18 amino acids. The CDR3 loop reads CASSKFVIVLGGKETQYF.

The CDR3 region is CAISGGDSNSPLHF. The genes are TRBV10-3 and TRBJ1-6; the TCRdb D gene call, TRBD1, has no DNA to confirm it. Per the germline V gene, CDR1 is ENHRY and CDR2 is SYGVKD. This CDR3 comprises 14 residues.

This chain uses TRBV7-3 with TRBJ2-6; TCRdb's D call, TRBD1, is unchecked because there is no DNA. Germline CDR1 SGHTA, CDR2 FQGTGA. This CDR3 has 17 residues. The CDR3 region is CASSLGTGLTGANVLTF. Filled out from reference TRBV7-3 and TRBJ2-6, the complete variable domain reads GAGVSQTPSNKVTEKGKYVELRCDPISGHTALYWYRQSLGQGPEFLIYFQGTGAADDSGLPNDRFFAVRPEGSVSTLKIQRTERGDSAVYLCASSLGTGLTGANVLTFGAGSRLTVL.

This chain uses TRBV7-2 with TRBJ2-5; TCRdb picks TRBD2, but there is no DNA to check that call. The CDR3 loop spans 17 amino acids. The germline V gene encodes CDR1 SGHTA and CDR2 FQGNSA. The CDR3 here is CASSRTSGGTYQETQYF. The complete variable domain, with remaining parts taken from reference TRBV7-2 and TRBJ2-5, reads GAGVSQSPSNKVTEKGKDVELRCDPISGHTALYWYRQSLGQGLEFLIYFQGNSAPDKSGLPSDRFSAERTGGSVSTLTIQRTQQEDSAVYLCASSRTSGGTYQETQYFGPGTRLLVL.

V usage is TRBV28 and J usage is TRBJ1-1; without DNA, the TCRdb call of TRBD1 cannot be checked. CDR1 is MDHEN, CDR2 SYDVKM, per germline. The CDR3 is 15 amino acids. CDR3 in amino acids: CASSWVAQMDTEAFF.

The V and J genes are TRBV7-2 and TRBJ2-1; TCRdb's D call, TRBD2, is unchecked because there is no DNA. CDR3 size: 13 residues. Looked up from germline, CDR1 is SGHTA and CDR2 is FQGNSA. CDR3 protein: CASSPSQPNEQFF.

V is TRBV12-3 or TRBV12-4 and J is TRBJ1-5; TCRdb names TRBD1, which stays unverified in the absence of DNA. The CDR3 has 16 residues. CDR3 residues: CASSISGQGYNQPQHF.

This chain links TRBV7-2 with TRBJ2-5; TCRdb indicates TRBD1, and absent DNA this call remains unverified. Germline-derived CDR1 and CDR2 are SGHTA and FQGNSA. The CDR3 totals 16 residues. The CDR3 spells CASSLISTGGRETQYF.

The chain combines TRBV18 with TRBJ1-1; TCRdb gives TRBD1 as the D gene, but with no DNA this cannot be confirmed. Looked up from germline, CDR1 is KGHSH and CDR2 is LQKENI. CDR3 length: 13 residues. The CDR3 region is CASSLSREGEAFF. The whole variable domain, remainder taken from reference TRBV18 and TRBJ1-1, is NAGVMQNPRHLVRRRGQEARLRCSPMKGHSHVYWYRQLPEEGLKFMVYLQKENIIDESGMPKERFSAEFPKEGPSILRIQQVVRGDSAAYFCASSLSREGEAFFGQGTRLTVV.

The rearrangement links TRBV7-9 to TRBJ1-1; TCRdb picks TRBD1, but there is no DNA to check that call. The CDR3 totals 16 residues. Germline CDR1 reads SEHNR; CDR2 reads FQNEAQ (reference sequence). The CDR3 here is CASSGGTATTNTEAFF.

The chain joins TRBV5-1 to TRBJ1-1; absent DNA, TCRdb's TRBD1 call cannot be checked. The CDR3 contains 15 residues. The germline CDR1 and CDR2 sequences are SGHRS and YFSETQ. The CDR3 sequence is CASSLPGDGNTEAFF.

V is TRBV7-3 and J is TRBJ1-2; TCRdb returns TRBD1, unconfirmable since there is no DNA. Per germline, CDR1 SGHTA and CDR2 FQGTGA. This CDR3 has 14 amino acids. The CDR3 is CASSLEGGRSGYTF.

The rearrangement uses TRBV7-9 and TRBJ1-4; the D call of TRBD1 rests on TCRdb alone, since no DNA is present to check it. The CDR3 length is 14 residues. Germline assignment: CDR1 SEHNR and CDR2 FQNEAQ (reference sequence). The CDR3: CASSERQGDEKLFF. Variable domain in full (rest from reference TRBV7-9 and TRBJ1-4): DTGVSQNPRHKITKRGQNVTFRCDPISEHNRLYWYRQTLGQGPEFLTYFQNEAQLEKSRLLSDRFSAERPKGSFSTLEIQRTEQGDSAMYLCASSERQGDEKLFFGSGTQLSVL.

The rearrangement joins TRBV5-1 to TRBJ1-2; TCRdb picks TRBD1, but there is no DNA to check that call. The CDR3 is 15 residues long. CDR1 SGHRS and CDR2 YFSETQ come from the germline V gene. The CDR3: CASSKDRGDFYGYTF.

The rearrangement uses TRBV29-1 and TRBJ2-4; TCRdb reports TRBD1, a call that lacks DNA to check it against. CDR3 length: 13 residues. Per the germline V gene, CDR1 is SQVTM and CDR2 is ANQGSEA. CDR3 sequence: CSGSTGDKNIQYF.

The chain has TRBV12-3 or TRBV12-4 and TRBJ2-1; TCRdb indicates TRBD2, and absent DNA this call remains unverified. The CDR3 length is 18 residues. CDR3 amino acids: CASRERALAGGRDNEQFF.

The genes are TRBV5-1 and TRBJ2-1; TCRdb names TRBD1, which stays unverified in the absence of DNA. The CDR3 is made up of 16 amino acids. Germline CDR1 reads SGHRS; CDR2 reads YFSETQ. CDR3: CASSLEGQGANNEQFF.

This chain's CDR3 is CSARPQGAGGEKLFF. The chain links TRBV20-1 to TRBJ1-4; TCRdb indicates TRBD1, and absent DNA this call remains unverified. CDR3 length: 15 residues. Germline CDR1 DFQATT, CDR2 SNEGSKA (reference sequence).

V and J are TRBV2 and TRBJ1-6. The CDR3 runs to 16 residues. Germline V CDR1 and CDR2: SNHLY, FYNNEI. The CDR3 protein is CASKNQGSSYNSPLHF.

The chain joins TRBV28 to TRBJ2-3; TCRdb's D gene call, TRBD1, goes unchecked for lack of DNA. Germline CDR1 reads MDHEN; CDR2 reads SYDVKM. The CDR3 runs 16 residues. The CDR3 protein is CASSLGWGRNLDTQYF. Using reference TRBV28 and TRBJ2-3 for the parts outside the CDR3, the full variable domain is DVKVTQSSRYLVKRTGEKVFLECVQDMDHENMFWYRQDPGLGLRLIYFSYDVKMKEKGDIPEGYSVSREKKERFSLILESASTNQTSMYLCASSLGWGRNLDTQYFGPGTRLTVL.

This rearrangement joins TRBV4-2 to TRBJ2-3. Germline-derived CDR1 and CDR2 are LGHNA and YNFKEQ. The CDR3 runs to 15 residues. CDR3 region: CASTTTATLTDTQYF.